Sequencing of this T cell receptor beta chain was carried out in a study of blood T cells in healthy people across ages. Study results and limitations: Calculation of diversity from one million T cells yielded estimates considered to be underestimates.

About this clonotype itself: The target antigen is unknown. The final CDR3 position lacks the conserved phenylalanine or tryptophan, pointing to a likely read error.

The sample, 9 to 10 milliliters of peripheral blood, was drawn from each donor. Per sample, extraction of total RNA gave at least 5 micrograms in every case. The second PCR ran 7 to 11 cycles with a sample-barcoded 5' primer and J-beta primers. TCRdb independently ran MiXCR on the 5' RACE reads; one entry per CDR3 protein. The data hold around 1.5 million distinct CDR3 sequences, with about 31% observed a single time. The trim removed 7 bases at V and 5 bases at J, leaving 8 bases unmatched. There are 15 residues in the CDR3. Germline values: CDR1 ENHRY, CDR2 SYGVKD. The rearrangement links TRBV10-3 to TRBJ2-1; 10 bases are shared with TRBD2. The TCR sequence derives from a woman aged 25 to 45 in good health. Sequencing input: blood. CDR3 sequence: CAIKAGGPRDNEQFL. Here the CDR3 DNA reads TGTGCCATCAAAGCGGGAGGGCCGCGGGACAATGAGCAGTTCTTA.